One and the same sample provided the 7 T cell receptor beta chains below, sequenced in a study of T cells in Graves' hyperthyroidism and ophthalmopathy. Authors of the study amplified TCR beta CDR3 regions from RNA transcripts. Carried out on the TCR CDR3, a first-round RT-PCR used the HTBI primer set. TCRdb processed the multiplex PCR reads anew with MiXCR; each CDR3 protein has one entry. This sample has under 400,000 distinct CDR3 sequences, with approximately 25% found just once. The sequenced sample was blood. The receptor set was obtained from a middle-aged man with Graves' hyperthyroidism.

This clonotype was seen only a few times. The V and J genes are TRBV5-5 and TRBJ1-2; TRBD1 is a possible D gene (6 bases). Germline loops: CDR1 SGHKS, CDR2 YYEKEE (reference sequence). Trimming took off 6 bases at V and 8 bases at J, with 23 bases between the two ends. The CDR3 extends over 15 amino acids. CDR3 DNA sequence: TGTGCCAGCACCAGAACCCCGACGGGGGCAAAGGGCTACACCTTC. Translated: CASTRTPTGAKGYTF.

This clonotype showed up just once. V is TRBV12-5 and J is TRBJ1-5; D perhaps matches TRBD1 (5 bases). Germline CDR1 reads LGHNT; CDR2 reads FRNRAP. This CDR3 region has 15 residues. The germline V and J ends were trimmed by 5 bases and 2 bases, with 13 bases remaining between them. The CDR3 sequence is CASGRGGMGNQPQHF. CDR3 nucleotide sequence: TGTGCTAGTGGTCGGGGGGGTATGGGCAATCAGCCCCAGCATTTT.

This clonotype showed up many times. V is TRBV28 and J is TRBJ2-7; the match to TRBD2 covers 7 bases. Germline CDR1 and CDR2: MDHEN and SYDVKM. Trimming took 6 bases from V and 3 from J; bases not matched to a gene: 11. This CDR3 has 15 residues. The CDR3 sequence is CASSRGGGASYEQYF. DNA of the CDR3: TGTGCCAGCAGCCGTGGGGGAGGGGCAAGCTACGAGCAGTACTTC.

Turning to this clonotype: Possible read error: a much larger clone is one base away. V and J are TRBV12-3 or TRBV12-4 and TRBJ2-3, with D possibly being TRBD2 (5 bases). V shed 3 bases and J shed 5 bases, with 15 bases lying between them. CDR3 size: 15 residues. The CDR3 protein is CASSFTVGVLDTQYF. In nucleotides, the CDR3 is TGTGCCAGCAGTTTCACAGTGGGAGTATTAGATACGCAGTATTTT.

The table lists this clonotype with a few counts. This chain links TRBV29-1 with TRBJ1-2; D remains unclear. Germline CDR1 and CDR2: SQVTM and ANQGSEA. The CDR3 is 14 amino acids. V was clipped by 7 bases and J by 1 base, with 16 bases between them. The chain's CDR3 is CSAPLGGDNYGYTF. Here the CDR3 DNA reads TGCAGCGCCCCCCTGGGCGGTGATAACTATGGCTACACCTTC.

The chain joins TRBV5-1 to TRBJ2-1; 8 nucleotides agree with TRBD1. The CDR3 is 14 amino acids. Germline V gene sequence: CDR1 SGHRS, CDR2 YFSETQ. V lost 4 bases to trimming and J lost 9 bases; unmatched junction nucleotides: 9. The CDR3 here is CASSLTIQGGEQFF. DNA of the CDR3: TGCGCCAGCAGCCTAACCATACAGGGGGGTGAGCAGTTCTTC. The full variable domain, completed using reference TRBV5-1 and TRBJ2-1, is KAGVTQTPRYLIKTRGQQVTLSCSPISGHRSVSWYQQTPGQGLQFLFEYFSETQRNKGNFPGRFSGRQFSNSRSEMNVSTLELGDSALYLCASSLTIQGGEQFFGPGTRLTVL.

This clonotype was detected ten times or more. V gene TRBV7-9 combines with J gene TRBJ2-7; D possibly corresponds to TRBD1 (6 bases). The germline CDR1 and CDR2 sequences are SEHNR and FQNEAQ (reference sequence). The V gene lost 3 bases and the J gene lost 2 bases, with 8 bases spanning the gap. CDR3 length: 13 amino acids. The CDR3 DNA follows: TGTGCCAGCAGCTTCACAGGGACCTACGAGCAGTACTTC. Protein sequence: CASSFTGTYEQYF.